This entry lists 23 T cell receptor beta chains sequenced from one sample in a study of blood T cell repertoires in COVID-19. Here immunoSEQ multiplex PCR was the method, and the copy in TCRdb shows in-frame clones only, minus some. The sample has 150,000 to 200,000 clones, roughly nine tenths seen once; the top ten hold roughly 2.2%. Specimen: peripheral blood. Source of these receptors: a man between 65 and 85 years old with active or convalescent COVID-19.

This chain connects TRBV11-2 to TRBJ1-1; maybe TRBD1 (6 bases). V was pared by 7 bases and J by 11 bases, with 17 bases between. From germline, CDR1 is SGHAT and CDR2 FQNNGV. The CDR3 sequence is 12 residues long. DNA of the CDR3: TGTGCCAGCACCCGTAGTGGGACATCCGCTTTCTTT. This codes for CASTRSGTSAFF.

V is TRBV20-1 and J is TRBJ2-5; D remains ambiguous. Germline loops: CDR1 DFQATT, CDR2 SNEGSKA (reference sequence). This CDR3 has 11 amino acids. V gave up 1 base and J gave up 4 bases, with 4 bases separating them. The CDR3 reads CSARVSETQYF. In nucleotides, the CDR3 is TGCAGTGCTAGAGTCTCAGAGACCCAGTACTTC.

CDR3 sequence (DNA): TGCGCCAGCAGCTTAGACGGTACTATCTACAATGAGCAGTTCTTC. This encodes CASSLDGTIYNEQFF. This chain joins TRBV5-1 and TRBJ2-1, with D uncertain. CDR1 is SGHRS and CDR2 is YFSETQ in the germline V gene. The V gene lost 2 bases and the J gene lost 3 bases, with 12 bases spanning the gap. CDR3 length equals 15 residues.

The rearrangement links TRBV19 to TRBJ1-4; 11 nucleotides agree with TRBD1. Per the germline V gene, CDR1 is LNHDA and CDR2 is SQIVND (reference sequence). The V and J ends lost 9 bases and 9 bases, in that order; junction bases with no gene match: 9. The CDR3 loop spans 14 amino acids. CDR3 residues: CASLRTGGVQKLFF. In nucleotides, the CDR3 is TGTGCCAGCCTCCGGACAGGGGGCGTCCAAAAACTGTTTTTT.

This chain uses TRBV14 with TRBJ2-3; D may be TRBD2 (6 bases). The V and J ends lost 0 bases and 3 bases respectively, with 10 bases between them. This CDR3 contains 15 residues. Germline CDR1 reads SGHDN; CDR2 reads FVKESK. CDR3 bases: TGTGCCAGCAGCCAAGAGGGGGGTTGGACAGATACGCAGTATTTT. Its translation is CASSQEGGWTDTQYF.

The CDR3, as DNA: TGTGCCAGCGGGGGACAGGGGGGTGGCTACACCTTC. The encoded protein is CASGGQGGGYTF. The rearrangement joins TRBV27 to TRBJ1-2; 11 nucleotides match TRBD1. The CDR3 runs to 12 residues. Germline trimming cut 8 bases from V and 7 bases from J; bases unmatched to any gene: 3. From germline, CDR1 is MNHEY and CDR2 SMNVEV (reference sequence).

This clone appeared once. The chain recombines TRBV27 with TRBJ2-3; 8 nucleotides match TRBD2. CDR3 length equals 19 residues. Germline CDR1 is MNHEY and CDR2 is SMNVEV (reference sequence). J was trimmed by 4 bases and V by 2 bases; bases with no gene match: 17. The CDR3 DNA reads TGTGCCAGCAGTTTACCCCCTAGCGGGCGCACCCCAGGGGCAGATACGCAGTATTTT. Amino acid sequence: CASSLPPSGRTPGADTQYF.

V usage is TRBV6-5 and J usage is TRBJ2-1; TRBD1 aligns across 9 bases. The V segment lost 2 bases and the J segment 11 bases; nucleotides outside the gene matches: 13. The length of the CDR3 is 16 residues. CDR1 and CDR2 (germline): MNHEY, SVGAGI. CDR3 protein: CASSYHPGQGTRKQFF. In DNA form, the CDR3 reads TGTGCCAGCAGTTACCATCCGGGACAGGGTACAAGGAAGCAGTTCTTC.

This chain uses TRBV20-1 with TRBJ2-5; a weak D match, TRBD2 (5 bases). The CDR3 is made up of 14 amino acids. Deletions cut 3 bases from V and 7 bases from J, with 18 bases between. Germline V gene data show CDR1 as DFQATT and CDR2 as SNEGSKA (reference sequence). DNA of the CDR3: TGCAGTGCTAGTGAGCCCGGGTTCCGGGGGACCCAGTACTTC. Protein product: CSASEPGFRGTQYF.

This clone is a singleton in its sample. V is TRBV7-8 and J is TRBJ2-5; TRBD1 matches 7 bases. CDR3 length: 11 amino acids. V shed 5 bases and J 9 bases; nucleotides not matched to a gene: 3. Germline V lookup: CDR1 SGHVS, CDR2 FQNEAQ. The CDR3 DNA is TGTGCCAGCAGCGACGACAGGGCCCAGTACTTC. Translated, it gives CASSDDRAQYF.

This chain joins TRBV19 and TRBJ2-1; D not resolved. The CDR3 contains 14 residues. Germline CDR1 is LNHDA and CDR2 is SQIVND (reference sequence). Trimming shortened V by 0 bases and J by 12 bases, and 15 bases separated the two germline ends. CDR3 DNA: TGTGCCAGTAGTATAGATCTGCCAGTAGCCGGGCAGTTCTTC. Its protein is CASSIDLPVAGQFF. Full variable domain (outside the CDR3, taken from reference TRBV19 and TRBJ2-1): DGGITQSPKYLFRKEGQNVTLSCEQNLNHDAMYWYRQDPGQGLRLIYYSQIVNDFQKGDIAEGYSVSREKKESFPLTVTSAQKNPTAFYLCASSIDLPVAGQFFGPGTRLTVL.

This clone occurred once. The V call is TRBV6-1, the J call TRBJ2-1; 9 bases map to TRBD1. Trimming took 4 bases from V and 8 from J; bases not matched to a gene: 12. Germline V gene data show CDR1 as MNHNS and CDR2 as SASEGT. The CDR3 is 16 amino acids. As DNA, the CDR3 is TGTGCCAGCAGTGCTACAGGGGGCGCGGTGGGCCATGAGCAGTTCTTC. Its protein is CASSATGGAVGHEQFF.

The rearrangement joins TRBV6-2 or TRBV6-3 to TRBJ1-5; D perhaps matches TRBD1 (6 bases). Germline assignment: CDR1 MNHEY and CDR2 SVGEGT. This CDR3 has 16 amino acids. V was shortened by 0 bases and J by 4 bases, with 13 bases between the two germline ends. DNA of the CDR3: TGTGCCAGCAGTTACTCTCGGGGGGCCGTAAATCAGCCCCAGCATTTT. As protein: CASSYSRGAVNQPQHF.

The CDR3 is CAGWGLGDTQYF. Written as DNA, the CDR3 is TGTGCCGGGTGGGGGCTTGGAGATACGCAGTATTTT. The rearrangement uses TRBV2 and TRBJ2-3; a possible D gene is TRBD1 (6 bases). Germline-derived CDR1 and CDR2 are SNHLY and FYNNEI. V was pared by 11 bases and J by 5 bases, with 14 bases between. The CDR3 has 12 residues.

V usage is TRBV5-5 and J usage is TRBJ1-2; D gene uncertain. Deletions cut 3 bases from V and 3 bases from J, with 6 bases between. The germline V gene has CDR1 SGHKS and CDR2 YYEKEE (reference sequence). The CDR3 has 12 residues. Written as DNA, the CDR3 is TGTGCCAGCAGCTACGACTACTATGGCTACACCTTC. This sequence encodes CASSYDYYGYTF.

J is TRBJ1-4 and V is TRBV5-1, with a weak D call TRBD1 (5 bases). CDR3 size: 14 residues. The germline gives CDR1 SGHRS, CDR2 YFSETQ. Trimming took off 3 bases at V and 5 bases at J, with 11 bases between the two ends. Here the CDR3 reads CASSSGHPNEKLFF. As DNA, the CDR3 is TGCGCCAGCAGCTCCGGACACCCCAATGAAAAACTGTTTTTT.

The J gene is TRBJ2-5, the V gene TRBV9, with TRBD1 matching 12 bases. Looked up from germline, CDR1 is SGDLS and CDR2 is YYNGEE. V shed 4 bases and J 5 bases; nucleotides not matched to a gene: 6. The CDR3 extends over 15 amino acids. CDR3 loop: CASSLGTGGAETQYF. The DNA for the CDR3 is TGTGCCAGCAGCCTCGGGACAGGGGGCGCGGAGACCCAGTACTTC.

This rearrangement joins TRBV10-3 to TRBJ2-7; 7 bases fit TRBD2. This CDR3 region has 14 residues. Per the germline V gene, CDR1 is ENHRY and CDR2 is SYGVKD. Unmatched junction bases numbered 9, after V lost 6 bases and J lost 4 bases. CDR3 loop: CAIRGGLGYYEQYF. The CDR3 DNA reads as TGTGCCATCAGGGGGGGGTTGGGGTATTACGAGCAGTACTTC.

The chain combines TRBV5-1 with TRBJ2-5; weak D call: TRBD1 (6 bases). Germline CDR1 SGHRS, CDR2 YFSETQ. There are 15 residues in the CDR3. The V end lost 4 bases, the J end lost 4 bases, and 17 bases lay between the germline ends. CDR3 loop: CASSPGQNLAETQYF. As DNA, the CDR3 is TGCGCCAGCAGCCCAGGACAGAACTTGGCAGAGACCCAGTACTTC.

The rearrangement links TRBV6-5 to TRBJ2-2, with 8 bases aligning to TRBD1. Germline loops: CDR1 MNHEY, CDR2 SVGAGI. The CDR3 runs to 16 residues. Trimming cost V 4 bases and J 5 bases; bases outside gene matches: 9. The DNA of the CDR3 is TGTGCCAGCAGTTTCGGACAGGGACCCTTAACCGGGGAGCTGTTTTTT. Amino acids: CASSFGQGPLTGELFF.

The gene calls are TRBV18 and TRBJ2-3, with TRBD2 matching over 14 bases. This CDR3 has 18 amino acids. V was clipped by 2 bases and J by 4 bases; unmatched bases: 8. CDR1 is KGHSH and CDR2 is LQKENI in the germline V gene. The CDR3 sequence: CASSPDLGLAGVSDTQYF. CDR3 coding DNA: TGTGCCAGCTCACCAGATCTGGGACTAGCGGGAGTGTCAGATACGCAGTATTTT. Drawing the rest from reference TRBV18 and TRBJ2-3, the complete variable domain is NAGVMQNPRHLVRRRGQEARLRCSPMKGHSHVYWYRQLPEEGLKFMVYLQKENIIDESGMPKERFSAEFPKEGPSILRIQQVVRGDSAAYFCASSPDLGLAGVSDTQYFGPGTRLTVL.

The chain combines TRBV7-9 with TRBJ1-6, with D possibly being TRBD1 (5 bases). CDR1 is SEHNR, CDR2 FQNEAQ, per germline (reference sequence). Trimming shortened V by 4 bases and J by 4 bases, and 23 bases separated the two germline ends. The CDR3 spans 19 residues. CDR3 protein: CASSSPKRATDGYNSPLHF. Written as DNA, the CDR3 is TGTGCCAGCAGCTCACCTAAACGGGCGACAGATGGTTATAATTCACCCCTCCACTTT.

The CDR3 protein is CASSLDSEGTQYF. CDR3 DNA sequence: TGTGCCAGCAGCTTAGATAGCGAGGGGACCCAGTACTTC. The chain combines TRBV11-2 with TRBJ2-5, with D possibly being TRBD2 (5 bases). Germline V gives CDR1 SGHAT, CDR2 FQNNGV. V was cut by 0 bases and J by 7 bases, with 9 bases left in between. This CDR3 region has 13 residues.